This is a list of T cell receptor beta chains from one sample in a study of beta chain features in type 1 diabetes. Here immunoSEQ multiplex PCR was the method, and the copy in TCRdb shows in-frame clones only, minus some. Of roughly 380,000 clones in the sample, around 20% were seen once. Sequenced input: naive CD4+ T cells from blood. The source is a woman aged 18-30 years in good health. Both conserved end residues are part of each CDR3. The order of the fields is D gene, clone size, V gene, J gene, CDR3 DNA, CDR3 protein. The D gene is left open where the match is weak. Size is stated for part of the rows, as once, few or many counts, or as a class when the clone is expanded.

d_call: .
clone_size: few
v_call: TRBV21-1
j_call: TRBJ2-1
cdr3_nt: TGTGCCAGCAGCAAAAGCCAGGGGGCAACCACTCTCTACAATGAGCAGTTCTTC
cdr3_aa: CASSKSQGATTLYNEQFF

d_call: .
clone_size: .
v_call: TRBV30
j_call: TRBJ2-7
cdr3_nt: TGTGCCTGGAGAGGGCGGGGACGCTCCTACGAGCAGTACTTC
cdr3_aa: CAWRGRGRSYEQYF

d_call: .
clone_size: .
v_call: TRBV29-1
j_call: TRBJ2-1
cdr3_nt: TGCAGCGTGGCCCAGGGGGGCAATGAGCAGTTCTTC
cdr3_aa: CSVAQGGNEQFF

d_call: .
clone_size: few
v_call: TRBV29-1
j_call: TRBJ2-3
cdr3_nt: TGCAGCGTATCGCGGGAACTCACAGATACGCAGTATTTT
cdr3_aa: CSVSRELTDTQYF

d_call: TRBD1
clone_size: .
v_call: TRBV18
j_call: TRBJ2-7
cdr3_nt: TGTGCCAGCTCACCGGGACAGACCTACGAGCAGTACTTC
cdr3_aa: CASSPGQTYEQYF

d_call: TRBD1
clone_size: .
v_call: TRBV5-4
j_call: TRBJ2-1
cdr3_nt: TGTGCCAGCAGCCTGAAGACAGGGGGTTTCTACAATGAGCAGTTCTTC
cdr3_aa: CASSLKTGGFYNEQFF

d_call: .
clone_size: few
v_call: TRBV5-1
j_call: TRBJ1-3
cdr3_nt: TGCGCCAGCAGCTCCGGGGACTCTGGAAACACCATATATTTT
cdr3_aa: CASSSGDSGNTIYF

d_call: TRBD2
clone_size: once
v_call: TRBV29-1
j_call: TRBJ2-3
cdr3_nt: TGCAGCGTGGCCAGCGGGGGGGTCACAGATACGCAGTATTTT
cdr3_aa: CSVASGGVTDTQYF

d_call: TRBD1
clone_size: .
v_call: TRBV4-1
j_call: TRBJ2-7
cdr3_nt: TGCGCCAGCAGCCGCACCCCAGGGACAGAGGTCTACGAGCAGTACTTC
cdr3_aa: CASSRTPGTEVYEQYF

d_call: .
clone_size: few
v_call: TRBV7-7
j_call: TRBJ1-2
cdr3_nt: TGTGCTAGCAGTCCGACGACAGTTAACTATGGCTACACCTTC
cdr3_aa: CASSPTTVNYGYTF

d_call: TRBD2
clone_size: .
v_call: TRBV11-2
j_call: TRBJ2-2
cdr3_nt: TGTGCCAGCAGCTTATGGCCCCACCTTACTAGCGGGAGAACCGGGGAGCTGTTTTTT
cdr3_aa: CASSLWPHLTSGRTGELFF

d_call: .
clone_size: .
v_call: TRBV5-5
j_call: TRBJ2-7
cdr3_nt: TGTGCCAGCGGCCCTTGGGGCGGAGACGAGCAGTACTTC
cdr3_aa: CASGPWGGDEQYF

d_call: .
clone_size: .
v_call: TRBV5-6
j_call: TRBJ2-7
cdr3_nt: TGTGCCAGCAGCTTGGCAGGGGAGAGCTCCTACGAGCAGTACTTC
cdr3_aa: CASSLAGESSYEQYF

d_call: TRBD2
clone_size: .
v_call: TRBV15
j_call: TRBJ2-1
cdr3_nt: TGTGCCACCAGCAGCCTTAGCGGGAGGGCCTATGAGCAGTTCTTC
cdr3_aa: CATSSLSGRAYEQFF

d_call: .
clone_size: .
v_call: TRBV2
j_call: TRBJ2-2
cdr3_nt: TGTGCCAGCAGTGGGGTAGCATGGACCGGGGAGCTGTTTTTT
cdr3_aa: CASSGVAWTGELFF

d_call: TRBD1
clone_size: .
v_call: TRBV4-1
j_call: TRBJ1-6
cdr3_nt: TGCGCCAGCAGCTCCACAGCCGGGACAGGGGGCGATTCACCCCTCCACTTT
cdr3_aa: CASSSTAGTGGDSPLHF

d_call: .
clone_size: .
v_call: TRBV2
j_call: TRBJ1-1
cdr3_nt: TGTGCCAGGGGCTGGTTGAACACTGAAGCTTTCTTT
cdr3_aa: CARGWLNTEAFF

d_call: .
clone_size: few
v_call: TRBV2
j_call: TRBJ2-2
cdr3_nt: TGTGCCAGCAAGAAGGGGTGGATAGCTGGCACCGGGGAGCTGTTTTTT
cdr3_aa: CASKKGWIAGTGELFF

d_call: TRBD2
clone_size: .
v_call: TRBV10-3
j_call: TRBJ2-7
cdr3_nt: TGTGCCATCAGTGAGTCCGGGACTAGCGGGAGGAACGAGCAGTACTTC
cdr3_aa: CAISESGTSGRNEQYF

d_call: .
clone_size: .
v_call: TRBV7-2
j_call: TRBJ2-7
cdr3_nt: TGTGCCAGCAGCTATACAGGGTCCAACGAGCAGTACTTC
cdr3_aa: CASSYTGSNEQYF